This TCR beta chain was sequenced during a study of PD-1 blockade in classical Hodgkin lymphoma. Study-wide results and limits: There remain no defined causes for the repertoire differences, which possibly reflect disease activity or prior therapy.

TCRdb's copy holds only in-frame clones and misses some; the assay was immunoSEQ multiplex PCR. This table holds tens of thousands of clones, roughly 91% found once. The CDR3 totals 14 residues. CDR1 and CDR2 (germline): MNHEY, SVGAGI. Trimming stripped 8 bases from V and 6 bases from J, with 17 bases between. In regard to this clone: Its cognate antigen is unknown.

Every patient had relapsed following autologous stem cell transplantation, and cohorts differed in brentuximab vedotin exposure. This chain joins TRBV6-5 and TRBJ2-1; D call uncertain. The sequence derives from a human donor with classical Hodgkin lymphoma. The input for sequencing was peripheral blood mononuclear cells (PBMCs), taken before the second cycle of nivolumab. The CDR3, as DNA: TGTGCCAGCCGGACCCCCAACCCCATCAATGAGCAGTTCTTC. It translates to CASRTPNPINEQFF.